Sequencing of this T cell receptor (beta chain) was carried out in a study of regulatory and conventional T cells in RAG deficiency. Worth noting for this clone: Its antigen is unknown.

Clones were read by immunoSEQ multiplex PCR, and TCRdb kept only the in-frame ones, dropping some. Of about 50,000 clones in the sample, around 89% were seen once. Study results and caveats: Compared with controls, unique Treg TCR beta sequences dropped about 97-fold in Omenn syndrome and CID/AS. Shannon entropy fell and Simpson indices rose in RAG-deficient patients. In Omenn syndrome, Treg and Tconv repertoires overlapped >80%.

V gave up 3 bases and J gave up 8 bases, with 10 bases separating them. Germline lookup yields CDR1 SNHLY and CDR2 FYNNEI. This CDR3 is built from 12 residues. Blood CD4+ CD25-low CD127-high conventional T cells supplied the genomic DNA template. These records were also assigned to another study, of regulatory T cells. As that report states: The PCR used 52 TRBV and 13 TRBJ primers.

The origin of this receptor is a human donor in good health. Specimen: CD4+ effector T cells sorted from blood. The chain joins TRBV2 to TRBJ1-2; D gene uncertain. This CDR3 reads CASSDDSPGYTF. The CDR3 region has the DNA TGTGCCAGCAGTGATGATTCGCCGGGCTACACCTTC.